These 25 T cell receptor beta chains were sequenced from one sample in a study of blood T cell repertoires in COVID-19. Some clones are missing from TCRdb's copy, which holds only in-frame ones; the method was immunoSEQ multiplex PCR. The repertoire consists of about 200,000 clones, with 70% to 90% occurring once and the leading ten covering over 2.5%. Sequenced sample: peripheral blood. These receptors originate from a man between 60 and 75 years old with acute or convalescent COVID-19.

The count of this clone is one. The V and J genes are TRBV5-5 and TRBJ2-3; 8 bases are shared with TRBD2. CDR3 length: 16 amino acids. Looked up from germline, CDR1 is SGHKS and CDR2 is YYEKEE (reference sequence). V lost 2 bases, J lost 2 bases, and 7 bases stayed unmatched. CDR3 region: CASSLSAGAPTDTQYF. The CDR3 nucleotides are TGTGCCAGCAGCTTATCAGCGGGGGCCCCCACAGATACGCAGTATTTT. Together with reference TRBV5-5 and TRBJ2-3, the CDR3 gives the full variable domain: DAGVTQSPTHLIKTRGQQVTLRCSPISGHKSVSWYQQVLGQGPQFIFQYYEKEERGRGNFPDRFSARQFPNYSSELNVNALLLGDSALYLCASSLSAGAPTDTQYFGPGTRLTVL.

Comments on this clone: This specimen includes other DNA sequences encoding the same CDR3. The chain recombines TRBV7-9 with TRBJ2-1; D is possibly TRBD2 (5 bases). V lost 3 bases and J 8 bases, leaving 11 bases between the germline ends. The CDR3 has 13 amino acids. The germline V gene has CDR1 SEHNR and CDR2 FQNEAQ (reference sequence). The CDR3 loop is CASSFGSGDEQFF. CDR3 in DNA: TGTGCCAGCAGCTTTGGGAGCGGCGATGAGCAGTTCTTC.

The genes are TRBV19 and TRBJ1-2; D may be TRBD1 (5 bases). CDR3 size: 14 residues. Germline-derived CDR1 and CDR2 are LNHDA and SQIVND (reference sequence). Trimming pared 2 bases from V and 3 bases from J, leaving 10 bases between. CDR3 loop: CASSIRRVDYGYTF. CDR3 in DNA: TGTGCCAGTAGTATACGCAGGGTGGACTATGGCTACACCTTC.

The rearrangement uses TRBV27 and TRBJ2-1, with a tentative D call TRBD1 (7 bases). Per the germline V gene, CDR1 is MNHEY and CDR2 is SMNVEV (reference sequence). The CDR3 spans 14 residues. Trimming removed 5 bases at V and 7 bases at J, with 15 bases between. This chain's CDR3 is CASSAGGLGNEQFF. CDR3 in DNA: TGTGCCAGCAGTGCAGGGGGACTTGGGAATGAGCAGTTCTTC.

The rearrangement uses TRBV6-4 and TRBJ2-1; the D gene is possibly TRBD2 (5 bases). Trimming removed 0 bases from V and 7 bases from J, with 13 bases in between. The CDR3 totals 15 residues. Germline V gene data show CDR1 as MRHNA and CDR2 as SNTAGT. CDR3 in amino acids: CASSDSVVRGNEQFF. The CDR3 coding sequence is TGTGCCAGCAGTGACTCCGTGGTTCGAGGGAATGAGCAGTTCTTC.

This clone was seen a handful of times. This chain links TRBV5-1 with TRBJ1-4; TRBD1 is a possible D gene (5 bases). The V and J ends lost 0 bases and 1 base respectively, with 10 bases between them. CDR3 length equals 16 residues. Germline CDR1 SGHRS, CDR2 YFSETQ. In DNA form, the CDR3 reads TGCGCCAGCAGCTTGGGGGACTGGGGAACTAATGAAAAACTGTTTTTT. As protein: CASSLGDWGTNEKLFF.

This chain connects TRBV27 to TRBJ2-1; the D gene is possibly TRBD2 (5 bases). The CDR3 sequence is 16 residues long. Germline V lookup: CDR1 MNHEY, CDR2 SMNVEV (reference sequence). V was trimmed by 6 bases and J by 0 bases, leaving 15 bases between them. CDR3 nucleotide sequence: TGTGCCAGCAGACCTTATAGCGTAAGCTCCTACAATGAGCAGTTCTTC. It codes for CASRPYSVSSYNEQFF.

The chain employs TRBV10-2 and TRBJ1-2; 9 nucleotides agree with TRBD1. The CDR3 contains 13 residues. Germline assignment: CDR1 WSHSY and CDR2 SAAADI. V lost 3 bases and J lost 8; bases outside the gene matches: 4. The CDR3 bases are TGCGCCAGCAGTGAATACAGGGGGCGAGGCTACACCTTC. The encoded protein is CASSEYRGRGYTF.

Comment on this clone: At the DNA level, this CDR3 is encoded by other sequences in the same sample as well. V gene TRBV7-9 combines with J gene TRBJ2-3; 10 bases map to TRBD2. The CDR3 is made up of 15 amino acids. The V and J ends lost 3 bases and 0 bases, in that order; junction bases with no gene match: 0. Germline lookup yields CDR1 SEHNR and CDR2 FQNEAQ (reference sequence). CDR3 region: CASSLTSGSTDTQYF. In nucleotides, the CDR3 is TGTGCCAGCAGCTTGACTAGCGGGAGCACAGATACGCAGTATTTT.

This sequence joins TRBV28 and TRBJ2-1, with a tentative D call TRBD2 (6 bases). V gave up 8 bases and J gave up 8 bases, with 22 bases separating them. Germline V gene data show CDR1 as MDHEN and CDR2 as SYDVKM. This CDR3 contains 15 residues. CDR3 residues: CASQRASAGVDEQFF. The DNA of the CDR3 is TGTGCCAGCCAGCGGGCTAGCGCGGGTGTTGATGAGCAGTTCTTC.

The rearrangement uses TRBV5-1 and TRBJ1-1; D is unresolved. Germline V CDR1 and CDR2: SGHRS, YFSETQ. The V end was cut by 2 bases, the J end by 1 base, with 12 bases between. The CDR3 has 15 amino acids. CDR3 region: CASSFSLTSNTEAFF. The CDR3 DNA sequence: TGCGCCAGCAGCTTTTCCCTGACTTCGAACACTGAAGCTTTCTTT. The full variable domain, with the rest looked up from reference TRBV5-1 and TRBJ1-1, is KAGVTQTPRYLIKTRGQQVTLSCSPISGHRSVSWYQQTPGQGLQFLFEYFSETQRNKGNFPGRFSGRQFSNSRSEMNVSTLELGDSALYLCASSFSLTSNTEAFFGQGTRLTVV.

CDR3 protein: CASSKDRSYGYTF. CDR3 in DNA: TGCGCCAGCAGCAAGGACAGGTCCTATGGCTACACCTTC. The genes are TRBV5-1 and TRBJ1-2, with 7 bases matching TRBD1. The J segment lost 4 bases and the V segment lost 4 bases, leaving 4 bases of the junction unmatched. The CDR3 extends over 13 amino acids. Germline V CDR1 and CDR2: SGHRS, YFSETQ.

The chain couples TRBV5-6 to TRBJ2-7, with D possibly TRBD1 on 5 matching bases. Trimming stripped 0 bases from V and 2 bases from J, with 12 bases between. The CDR3 extends over 15 amino acids. Germline CDR1 and CDR2: SGHDT and YYEEEE. CDR3: CASSLGLDTAYEQYF. CDR3 DNA: TGTGCCAGCAGCTTGGGTCTGGACACGGCCTACGAGCAGTACTTC. Filled out from reference TRBV5-6 and TRBJ2-7, the complete variable domain reads DAGVTQSPTHLIKTRGQQVTLRCSPKSGHDTVSWYQQALGQGPQFIFQYYEEEERQRGNFPDRFSGHQFPNYSSELNVNALLLGDSALYLCASSLGLDTAYEQYFGPGTRLTVT.

This chain connects TRBV4-3 to TRBJ2-7; 14 bases fit TRBD2. J gave up 3 bases and V 0 bases, and 7 bases lay outside the gene matches. The CDR3 contains 18 residues. Germline V CDR1 and CDR2: LGHNA, YSLEER. The CDR3 region is CASSQDRLAGGTIYEQYF. CDR3 nucleotides: TGCGCCAGCAGCCAAGATCGACTAGCGGGAGGGACTATCTACGAGCAGTACTTC.

For this clone: Other DNA sequences in this sample translate to the same CDR3. The J gene is TRBJ1-1, the V gene TRBV28; D uncertain. The CDR3 length is 15 residues. Germline CDR1 and CDR2: MDHEN and SYDVKM. V was clipped by 5 bases and J by 5 bases, with 18 bases between them. CDR3 residues: CASSAFGWEETEAFF. The DNA of the CDR3 is TGTGCCAGCAGTGCCTTCGGATGGGAGGAAACTGAAGCTTTCTTT. Full variable domain (remainder filled in from reference TRBV28 and TRBJ1-1): DVKVTQSSRYLVKRTGEKVFLECVQDMDHENMFWYRQDPGLGLRLIYFSYDVKMKEKGDIPEGYSVSREKKERFSLILESASTNQTSMYLCASSAFGWEETEAFFGQGTRLTVV.

The rearrangement links TRBV6-5 to TRBJ2-6; possible D gene TRBD2, 7 bases. Trimming removed 4 bases at V and 4 bases at J, with 11 bases between. Germline CDR1 is MNHEY and CDR2 is SVGAGI. This CDR3 spans 15 amino acids. CDR3 bases: TGTGCCAGCAGTTCGGCGGGGGCAGGGGCCAACGTCCTGACTTTC. Its protein is CASSSAGAGANVLTF.

This chain joins TRBV19 and TRBJ2-1; possibly TRBD2 for D (5 bases). CDR1 LNHDA and CDR2 SQIVND come from the germline V gene (reference sequence). Trimming left V 3 bases short and J 4 bases short, with 22 bases between. There are 18 residues in the CDR3. DNA for the CDR3: TGTGCCAGTAGTATTTCTCGATCGCGGGCACCAGTTTACAATGAGCAGTTCTTC. Translation: CASSISRSRAPVYNEQFF.

This chain uses TRBV4-1 with TRBJ2-7, with TRBD1 matching over 9 bases. Trimming cost V 0 bases and J 2 bases; bases outside gene matches: 5. This CDR3 contains 16 residues. The germline gives CDR1 MGHRA, CDR2 YSYEKL. In DNA, the CDR3 is TGCGCCAGCAGCCAAGATGCCGGGACAGGGACCTACGAGCAGTACTTC. This gives the protein CASSQDAGTGTYEQYF.

This clone was recorded only once. A read error may account for a junction end that differs from germline. This sequence joins TRBV7-7 and TRBJ2-2, with D possibly matching TRBD2 (5 bases). CDR1 and CDR2 (germline): SSHAT, FNYEAQ (reference sequence). The CDR3 sequence is 17 residues long. CDR3 loop: CASSLSISSADSGELFF. DNA of the CDR3: TGTGCTAGCAGCTTATCAATAAGTAGCGCTGACTCCGGGGAGCTGTTTTTT.

V and J are TRBV5-1 and TRBJ2-6; 10 nucleotides match TRBD1. V was clipped by 4 bases and J by 0 bases; unmatched bases: 7. This CDR3 contains 18 residues. The germline gives CDR1 SGHRS, CDR2 YFSETQ. The CDR3 nucleotides read TGCGCCAGCAGCACCGGACAGGGGGGGACCTCTGGGGCCAACGTCCTGACTTTC. Translated, it gives CASSTGQGGTSGANVLTF.

This clone has more than one count but fewer than ten. The chain links TRBV4-1 to TRBJ2-2; D remains unclear. The V end was cut by 5 bases, the J end by 5 bases, with 6 bases between. The CDR3 sequence is 12 residues long. Germline CDR1 and CDR2: MGHRA and YSYEKL. In DNA form, the CDR3 reads TGCGCCAGCAGCTTCGGGACCGGGGAGCTGTTTTTT. It codes for CASSFGTGELFF.

The gene calls are TRBV6-5 and TRBJ2-7, with 8 bases matching TRBD2. In germline, CDR1 is MNHEY, CDR2 SVGAGI. V lost 6 bases, J lost 7 bases, and 8 bases stayed unmatched. This CDR3 spans 13 amino acids. The chain's CDR3 is CASSNSGVGEQYF. CDR3 sequence (DNA): TGTGCCAGCAGCAATAGCGGGGTCGGGGAGCAGTACTTC.

This clone was seen a handful of times. The genes are TRBV7-8 and TRBJ2-3; no clear D. Trimming left V 4 bases short and J 4 bases short, with 15 bases between. The CDR3 is 15 amino acids. Per the germline V gene, CDR1 is SGHVS and CDR2 is FQNEAQ. The CDR3 reads CASSSLPSRPDTQYF. CDR3 nucleotide sequence: TGTGCCAGCAGCTCCCTACCCTCACGTCCAGATACGCAGTATTTT.

The genes are TRBV5-4 and TRBJ2-2, with TRBD2 matching over 7 bases. The CDR3 has 15 residues. Germline CDR1 SGHNT, CDR2 YYREEE (reference sequence). The V gene end was trimmed by 6 bases and the J gene end by 7 bases; junction bases not matched to a gene: 12. The CDR3 DNA reads TGTGCCAGCATCAACCGGGACTCGGGGGGCGGGGAGCTGTTTTTT. Amino acids: CASINRDSGGGELFF.

V and J are TRBV7-2 and TRBJ2-7, with 7 bases aligning to TRBD2. The CDR3 is 14 residues long. Germline trimming cut 3 bases from V and 3 bases from J; bases unmatched to any gene: 5. From germline, CDR1 is SGHTA and CDR2 FQGNSA. The CDR3: CASSFASGYYEQYF. The DNA for the CDR3 is TGTGCCAGCAGCTTCGCTAGCGGCTACTACGAGCAGTACTTC.